This is a list of T cell receptor beta chains from one sample in a study of cytomegalovirus exposure and HLA in healthy donors. Produced via immunoSEQ multiplex PCR; TCRdb's table is partial and in-frame only. The profile shows 120,000 or so clones, 80% of them singletons. Sequencing was carried out using PBMCs. All receptors come from a female donor in good health and CMV-seronegative. Each CDR3 is given with its conserved first and last residue. D genes are given only for firm matches. The size entry is marked missing in some rows and otherwise reads once, few, many or a size class.

abundance	v_gene	j_gene	d_gene	CDR3nt	CDR3aa
once	TRBV30	TRBJ2-6	NA	TGTGTCTGGAGTGATAACAGGGCAGCTGGGGCCAACGGCCTGACTTTC	CVWSDNRAAGANGLTF
few	TRBV19	TRBJ1-5	TRBD1	TGTGCCAGTAGTAATCAGGGGGCATATAGCAATCAGCCCCAGCATTTT	CASSNQGAYSNQPQHF
few	TRBV5-1	TRBJ2-5	NA	TGCGCCAGCACCAAGAGGGCGGAAGGTAAAGAGACCCAGTACTTC	CASTKRAEGKETQYF
NA	TRBV30	TRBJ2-5	TRBD1	TGTGCCTGGAATCTAGGACAGGACGAACAAGAGACCCAGTACTTC	CAWNLGQDEQETQYF
NA	TRBV18	TRBJ2-5	NA	TGTGCCAGCTCACCACTACAAGGCGAGGAGCAGTACTTC	CASSPLQGEEQYF
few	TRBV5-1	TRBJ1-6	NA	TGCGCCAGCAGCTCTCGTTATAATTCACCCCTCCACTTT	CASSSRYNSPLHF
NA	TRBV18	TRBJ2-5	NA	TGTGCCAGCTCACTAGGACAGAAAGAGACCCAGTACTTC	CASSLGQKETQYF
NA	TRBV30	TRBJ1-2	NA	TGTGCCTGGAGTCAGGCCAGATATGGCTACACCTTC	CAWSQARYGYTF
NA	TRBV27	TRBJ2-2	NA	TGTGCCAGCAGTTCCCGGACTATCACCGGGGAGCTGTTTTTT	CASSSRTITGELFF
NA	TRBV14	TRBJ2-7	NA	TGTGCCAGCAGCGACAGAACCTACGAGCAGTACTTC	CASSDRTYEQYF
few	TRBV4-1	TRBJ2-5	NA	TGCGCCAGCAGCCAGTATCTAGCGCAGGAGACCCAGTACTTC	CASSQYLAQETQYF
NA	TRBV15	TRBJ1-2	NA	TGTGCCACCAGCAGAGATAAGGGGGTAGATGGCTACACCTTC	CATSRDKGVDGYTF
NA	TRBV7-9	TRBJ1-2	TRBD1	TGTGCCAGCAGCTTTGCCCTCGGACAGGGCGGTGACTATGGCTACACCTTC	CASSFALGQGGDYGYTF
NA	TRBV11-2	TRBJ2-5	TRBD2	TGTGCCAGCGGATTGGGACTAGCGGACCAAGAGACCCAGTACTTC	CASGLGLADQETQYF
NA	TRBV18	TRBJ1-3	NA	TGTGCCAGCTCACCCGCTTTTGGGGGGTTTGGAAACACCATATATTTT	CASSPAFGGFGNTIYF
NA	TRBV30	TRBJ1-5	NA	TGTGCCTGGAGTGGACAGTACGATCAGCCCCAGCATTTT	CAWSGQYDQPQHF
NA	TRBV7-8	TRBJ2-1	TRBD2	TGTGCCAGCAGTTTTAGCGGGGGATTCAATGAGCAGTTCTTC	CASSFSGGFNEQFF
NA	TRBV5-1	TRBJ2-7	TRBD1	TGCGCCAGCAGTCTCGGGACAGCAGAACAGTACGAGCAGTACTTC	CASSLGTAEQYEQYF
NA	TRBV6-5	TRBJ1-5	TRBD1	TGTGCCAGCAGACCGACAGGGGAGCAGCCCCAGCATTTT	CASRPTGEQPQHF
few	TRBV7-3	TRBJ1-6	TRBD1	TGTGCCAGCAGCTTAGGACAGGGGGACCTAGCCCTCCACTTT	CASSLGQGDLALHF
NA	TRBV6-1	TRBJ1-6	NA	TGTGCCAGCAGTTTTCCGGGTTCACCCCTCCACTTT	CASSFPGSPLHF
NA	TRBV19	TRBJ2-1	TRBD2	TGTGCCAGTTCCGGGAGGACGGGTCCCTCCTACAATGAGCAGTTCTTC	CASSGRTGPSYNEQFF
NA	TRBV19	TRBJ1-2	NA	TGTGCCAGTAGCATACGGGTTGACGATGGCTACACCTTC	CASSIRVDDGYTF
NA	TRBV2	TRBJ2-5	TRBD2	TGTGCCAGCAGTGAAGGGGTAGCGGGGGTTAGGGGACAAGAGACCCAGTACTTC	CASSEGVAGVRGQETQYF
NA	TRBV30	TRBJ2-2	TRBD1	TGTGCCTTGACCGACAGGGGTAAGACCACCGGGGAGCTGTTTTTT	CALTDRGKTTGELFF
NA	TRBV6-6	TRBJ2-7	NA	TGTGCCAGCAGTTCCAGTGGGCCGGCCTCCTACGAGCAGTACTTC	CASSSSGPASYEQYF
once	TRBV23-1	TRBJ2-7	NA	TGCGCCAGCAGTCAAGGTACATGCGGCCCAGGGGTGAACGAGCAGTACTTC	CASSQGTCGPGVNEQYF